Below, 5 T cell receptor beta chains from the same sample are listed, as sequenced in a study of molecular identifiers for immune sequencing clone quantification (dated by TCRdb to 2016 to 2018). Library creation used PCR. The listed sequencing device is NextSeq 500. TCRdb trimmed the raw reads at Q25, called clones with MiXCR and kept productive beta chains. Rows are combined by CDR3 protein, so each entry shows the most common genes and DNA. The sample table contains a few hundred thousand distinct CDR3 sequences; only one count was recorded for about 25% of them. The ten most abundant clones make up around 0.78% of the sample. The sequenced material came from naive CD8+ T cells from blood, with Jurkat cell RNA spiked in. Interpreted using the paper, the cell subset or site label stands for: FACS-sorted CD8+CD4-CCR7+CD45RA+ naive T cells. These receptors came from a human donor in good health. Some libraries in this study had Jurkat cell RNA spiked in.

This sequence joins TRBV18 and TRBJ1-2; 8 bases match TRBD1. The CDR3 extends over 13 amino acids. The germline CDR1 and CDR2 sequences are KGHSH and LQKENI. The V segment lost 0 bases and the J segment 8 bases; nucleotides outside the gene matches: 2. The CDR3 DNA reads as TGTGCCAGCTCACCACCGGACAGGGACGGCTACACCTTC. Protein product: CASSPPDRDGYTF.

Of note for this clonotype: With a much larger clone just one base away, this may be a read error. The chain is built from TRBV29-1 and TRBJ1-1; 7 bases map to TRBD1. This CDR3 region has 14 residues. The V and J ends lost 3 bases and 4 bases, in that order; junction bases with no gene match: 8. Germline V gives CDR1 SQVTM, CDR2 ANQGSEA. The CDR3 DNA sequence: TGCAGCGTTGACGCAGGGGGATGGGGCACTGAAGCTTTCTTT. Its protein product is CSVDAGGWGTEAFF.

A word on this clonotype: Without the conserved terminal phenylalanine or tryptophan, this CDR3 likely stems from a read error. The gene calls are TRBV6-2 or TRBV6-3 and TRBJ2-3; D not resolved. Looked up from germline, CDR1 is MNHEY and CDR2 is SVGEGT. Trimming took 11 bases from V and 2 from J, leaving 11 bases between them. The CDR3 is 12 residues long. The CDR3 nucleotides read TGTGCCGTCGAAGGTGTCACAGATACGCAGTATGTT. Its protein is CAVEGVTDTQYV.

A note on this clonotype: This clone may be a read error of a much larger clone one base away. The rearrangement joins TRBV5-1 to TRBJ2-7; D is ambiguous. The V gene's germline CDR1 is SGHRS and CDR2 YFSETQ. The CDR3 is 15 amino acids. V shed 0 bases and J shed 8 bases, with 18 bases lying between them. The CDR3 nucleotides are TGCGCCAGCAGCTTGGACCTAGGCGCCGGTTACAAGCAGTACTTC. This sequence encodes CASSLDLGAGYKQYF.

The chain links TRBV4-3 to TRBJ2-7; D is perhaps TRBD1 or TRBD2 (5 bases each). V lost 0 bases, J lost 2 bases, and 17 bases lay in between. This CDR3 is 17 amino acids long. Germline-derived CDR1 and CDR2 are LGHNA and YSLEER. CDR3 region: CASSQDMQGAGAYEQYF. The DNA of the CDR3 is TGCGCCAGCAGCCAAGACATGCAGGGAGCCGGGGCCTACGAGCAGTACTTC.